This T cell receptor (beta chain) is drawn from a study of T cell repertoires in cytomegalovirus infection. Germline V CDR1 and CDR2: LGHNT, FRNRAP. V dropped 3 bases and J dropped 5 bases, with 11 bases sitting between them. The length of the CDR3 is 13 residues. TCRdb re-derived calls from the reads in MiXCR, one entry per CDR3 protein. Altogether about 920,000 distinct CDR3 sequences are present, around a third being singletons, with the ten largest covering around an eighth. A note on this clonotype: As yet, its antigen is unknown.

The specimen was cultured CD8+ T cells from PBMCs, collected from culture after CMV antigen stimulation. The chain couples TRBV12-5 to TRBJ2-7; TRBD1 is a possible D gene (5 bases). The TCR sequence derives from a human donor in good health (CMV status not recorded). Some clones in this sample may be carry-over from other donors' samples. CDR3 residues: CASGFRGYDEQYF. The CDR3 bases are TGTGCTAGTGGTTTTAGGGGATACGACGAGCAGTACTTC.